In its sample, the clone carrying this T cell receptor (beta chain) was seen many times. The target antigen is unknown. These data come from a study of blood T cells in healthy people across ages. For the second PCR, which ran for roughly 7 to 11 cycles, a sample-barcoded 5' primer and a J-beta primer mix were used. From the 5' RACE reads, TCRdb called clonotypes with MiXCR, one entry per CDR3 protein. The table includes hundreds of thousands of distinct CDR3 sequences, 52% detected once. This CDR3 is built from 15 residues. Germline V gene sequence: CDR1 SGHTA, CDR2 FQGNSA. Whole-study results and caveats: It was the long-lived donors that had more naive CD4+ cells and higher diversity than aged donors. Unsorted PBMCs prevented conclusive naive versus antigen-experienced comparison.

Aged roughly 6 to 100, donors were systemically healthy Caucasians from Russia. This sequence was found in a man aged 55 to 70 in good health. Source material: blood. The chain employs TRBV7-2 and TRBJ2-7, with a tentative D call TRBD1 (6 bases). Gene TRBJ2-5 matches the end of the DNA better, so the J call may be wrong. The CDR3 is CASSTRQAPGMTQYF. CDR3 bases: TGTGCCAGCAGCACAAGACAGGCTCCGGGAATGACCCAGTACTTC.